A single sample gave rise to the 13 T cell receptor beta chains below, sequenced in a study of Tregs in tolerant kidney transplant recipients (dated by TCRdb to about 2019). The transplants used related donors with nonmyeloablative bone marrow transplantation, and mixed chimerism in the human trials was transient. The library was obtained by the immunoSEQ multiplex PCR assay. Imported from immuneACCESS, the table was reduced by TCRdb to in-frame sequences with V and J called. These copies leave out some clones; in studies compared against another copy, an unresolved V gene accounts for under half, and the cause of the remainder is not known. The sample table includes 25,000 to 35,000 clones. 1.8% of the sample goes to the ten largest clones. Specimen: CD4+ T cells from blood (PBMCs), collected 24 months after the transplant. All receptors derive from a human patient who received a combined kidney and bone marrow transplant. After a transplant, some of the T cells may come from the graft donor.

As to this clone: The CDR3 end falls 3 residues outside the read, so it is completed with the germline J gene. The chain couples TRBV5-1 to TRBJ2-7; TRBD1 matches 7 bases. This CDR3 is built from 15 residues. V lost 1 base and J lost 1; bases outside the gene matches: 5. The germline gives CDR1 SGHRS, CDR2 YFSETQ. Partial CDR3 DNA: TGCGCCAGCAGCTTGCAGGGACAGCTTTCCTACGAG. It encodes CASSLQGQLSYE. The whole CDR3 sequence reads CASSLQGQLSYEQYF.

A note on this clone: The read halts 3 residues ahead of the CDR3 end, with the missing end drawn from the germline J gene. V is TRBV18 and J is TRBJ2-5; D is unclear. CDR3 length: 14 amino acids. The germline V gene encodes CDR1 KGHSH and CDR2 LQKENI. Trimming took 6 bases from V and 5 from J, leaving 16 bases between them. The sequenced part of the CDR3 DNA is TGTGCCAGCTCTCCGACGACTGTCCAGGAGACC. It codes for CASSPTTVQET. The full CDR3 is CASSPTTVQETQYF. Combining the CDR3 with reference TRBV18 and TRBJ2-5 gives the whole variable domain NAGVMQNPRHLVRRRGQEARLRCSPMKGHSHVYWYRQLPEEGLKFMVYLQKENIIDESGMPKERFSAEFPKEGPSILRIQQVVRGDSAAYFCASSPTTVQETQYFGPGTRLLVL.

To note about this clone: Read coverage stops 3 residues before the CDR3 terminus; the germline J gene supplies the remainder. The J gene is TRBJ1-2, the V gene TRBV10-1; 9 bases are a match to TRBD1. The germline V gene encodes CDR1 WNHNN and CDR2 SYGVQD (reference sequence). There are 12 residues in the CDR3. The CDR3 DNA, read in part, is TGCGCCAGCAGGGGGACAGGGATTTGC. The encoded protein is CASRGTGIC. The full CDR3 protein reads CASRGTGICYTF.

Concerning this clone itself: The read stops 3 residues short of the end of the CDR3; the missing end is completed from the germline J gene. V usage is TRBV11-3 and J usage is TRBJ2-1; D might be TRBD2 (5 bases). Per the germline V gene, CDR1 is SGHNT and CDR2 is YENEEA. V was pared by 1 base and J by 4 bases, with 11 bases between. The CDR3 covers 15 residues. Incomplete CDR3 DNA: TGTGCCAGCAGCTTAGTAAGCGGAGCTTACAATGAG. It encodes CASSLVSGAYNE. The complete CDR3 protein is CASSLVSGAYNEQFF.

Concerning this clone itself: The DNA ends 3 residues before the CDR3 does, and the rest of the CDR3 is filled in from the germline J gene. J is TRBJ2-1 and V is TRBV6-2 or TRBV6-3; 7 bases match TRBD1. The CDR3 is made up of 16 amino acids. Germline V gene data show CDR1 as MNHEY and CDR2 as SVGEGT. Trimming removed 5 bases from V and 9 bases from J; junction bases left unmatched: 16. The covered CDR3 bases are TGTGCCAGCAGTCGCGGTGTGACAGGGAATGGAGGTGAG. It codes for CASSRGVTGNGGE. The CDR3 as a whole reads CASSRGVTGNGGEQFF.

A remark on this clone: The CDR3 end is not reached by the read, which stops 3 residues before it; the germline J gene fills it in. This chain connects TRBV19 to TRBJ1-5, with D possibly being TRBD1 (6 bases). The CDR3 has 14 residues. The germline V and J ends were trimmed by 3 bases and 4 bases, with 10 bases remaining between them. CDR1 is LNHDA and CDR2 is SQIVND in the germline V gene (reference sequence). CDR3 loop: CASSIDRINQPQHF. Incomplete CDR3 DNA: TGTGCCAGTAGTATTGACAGGATTAATCAGCCC.

A note on this clone: Read data end 3 residues before the CDR3 end; the end is taken from the germline J gene. This chain connects TRBV5-1 to TRBJ1-2; D unclear. Germline CDR1 and CDR2: SGHRS and YFSETQ. CDR3 length equals 15 residues. The germline V and J ends were trimmed by 0 bases and 1 base, with 10 bases remaining between them. The CDR3 sequence: CASSLGERGNYGYTF. CDR3 DNA, as far as it was read: TGCGCCAGCAGCTTGGGTGAAAGAGGTAACTATGGC.

As for this clone: With the read ending 3 residues before the CDR3 end, the germline J gene is used to fill in that end. The rearrangement uses TRBV18 and TRBJ2-3; 12 positions match TRBD2. CDR3 size: 17 residues. V lost 3 bases, J lost 4 bases, and 8 bases stayed unmatched. CDR1 KGHSH and CDR2 LQKENI come from the germline V gene. CDR3 sequence: CASSPKGLAGRADTQYF. CDR3 DNA (partial): TGTGCCAGCTCACCCAAAGGACTAGCGGGGCGCGCAGATACG.

To note about this clone: The sequence runs out 3 residues before the end of the CDR3; the remainder is reconstructed from the germline J gene. The rearrangement uses TRBV5-1 and TRBJ2-5; 12 bases line up with TRBD2. The CDR3 is 17 residues long. With 4 bases clipped from V and 7 bases from J, the junction kept 14 bases outside the gene matches. In germline, CDR1 is SGHRS, CDR2 YFSETQ. The CDR3 is CASSILAGGTPSGTQYF. The covered CDR3 bases are TGCGCCAGCAGCATTCTAGCGGGAGGGACTCCGTCAGGGACC.

Of note for this clone: The CDR3 end falls 3 residues outside the read, so it is completed with the germline J gene. The chain recombines TRBV4-2 with TRBJ1-6; 10 nucleotides agree with TRBD1. The V gene's germline CDR1 is LGHNA and CDR2 YNFKEQ. The CDR3 runs 21 residues. V trimming: 4 bases; J trimming: 7 bases; junction bases outside the gene matches: 22. This CDR3 reads CASSPIRAGQGTYNVNSPLHF. CDR3 bases read: TGTGCCAGCAGCCCAATTAGGGCGGGACAGGGGACCTACAACGTCAATTCACCC.

Regarding this clone: The read terminates 3 residues ahead of where the CDR3 ends, so the germline J gene completes it. The chain combines TRBV7-9 with TRBJ2-1; the D is unclear. CDR3 size: 11 residues. Germline-derived CDR1 and CDR2 are SEHNR and FQNEAQ (reference sequence). Trimming stripped 2 bases from V and 9 bases from J, with 5 bases between. CDR3 bases read: TGTGCCAGCAGCTTAACGGTTGAG. It is translated as CASSLTVE. The whole CDR3 reads CASSLTVEQFF.

On this clone itself: The missing CDR3 end, 3 residues past where the read stops, is filled in from the germline J gene. This chain links TRBV18 with TRBJ2-1, with D possibly being TRBD2 (6 bases). The V gene lost 5 bases and the J gene lost 7 bases, with 18 bases spanning the gap. CDR3 length: 15 residues. Germline V gene data show CDR1 as KGHSH and CDR2 as LQKENI. Incomplete CDR3 DNA: TGTGCCAGCTCATCGGTGACTAGTGCCTGGAATGAG. It codes for CASSSVTSAWNE. The entire CDR3 protein reads CASSSVTSAWNEQFF.

To note about this clone: The read ends 3 residues shy of where the CDR3 ends; the end is completed using the germline J gene. The rearrangement links TRBV11-2 to TRBJ1-4; D is possibly TRBD1 (5 bases). The germline V gene has CDR1 SGHAT and CDR2 FQNNGV. V was trimmed by 2 bases and J by 7 bases, leaving 11 bases between them. CDR3 length equals 14 residues. The covered CDR3 bases are TGTGCCAGCAGCTTATCCGTCAGGGCTGAAAAA. It codes for CASSLSVRAEK. The whole CDR3 sequence reads CASSLSVRAEKLFF.